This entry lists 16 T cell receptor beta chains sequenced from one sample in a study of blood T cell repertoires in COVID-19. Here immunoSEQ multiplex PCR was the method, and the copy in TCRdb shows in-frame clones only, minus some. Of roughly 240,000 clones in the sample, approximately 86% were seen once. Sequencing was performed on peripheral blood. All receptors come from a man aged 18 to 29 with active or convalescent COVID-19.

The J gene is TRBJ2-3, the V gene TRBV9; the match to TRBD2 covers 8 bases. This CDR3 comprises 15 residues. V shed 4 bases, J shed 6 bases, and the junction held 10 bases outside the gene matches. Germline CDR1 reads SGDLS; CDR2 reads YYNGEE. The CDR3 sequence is CASSTRGDWRDTQYF. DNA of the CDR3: TGTGCCAGCAGCACGCGGGGGGACTGGAGGGATACGCAGTATTTT.

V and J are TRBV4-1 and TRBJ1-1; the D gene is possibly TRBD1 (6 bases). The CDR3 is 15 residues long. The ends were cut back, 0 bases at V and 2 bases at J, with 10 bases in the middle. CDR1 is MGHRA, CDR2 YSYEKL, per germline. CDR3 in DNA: TGCGCCAGCAGCCAAGATAGCAGGGGTAACACTGAAGCTTTCTTT. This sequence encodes CASSQDSRGNTEAFF.

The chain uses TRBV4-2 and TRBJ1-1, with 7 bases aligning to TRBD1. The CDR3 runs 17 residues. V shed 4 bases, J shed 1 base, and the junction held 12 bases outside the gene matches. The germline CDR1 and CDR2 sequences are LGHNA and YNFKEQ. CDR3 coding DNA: TGTGCCAGCAGCCGAGAACAGGGGATTCCTGAGAACACTGAAGCTTTCTTT. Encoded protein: CASSREQGIPENTEAFF.

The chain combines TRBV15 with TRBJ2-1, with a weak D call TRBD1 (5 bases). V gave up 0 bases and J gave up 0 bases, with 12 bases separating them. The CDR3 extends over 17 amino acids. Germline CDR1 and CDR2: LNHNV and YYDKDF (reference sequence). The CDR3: CATSREGPASSYNEQFF. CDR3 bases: TGTGCCACCAGCAGAGAGGGGCCAGCTAGCTCCTACAATGAGCAGTTCTTC.

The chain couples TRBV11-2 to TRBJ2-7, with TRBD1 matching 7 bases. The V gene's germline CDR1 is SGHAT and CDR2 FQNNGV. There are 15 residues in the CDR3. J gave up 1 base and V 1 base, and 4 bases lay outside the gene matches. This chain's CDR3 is CASSLVQGRSYEQYF. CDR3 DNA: TGTGCCAGCAGCTTAGTACAGGGGCGATCCTACGAGCAGTACTTC.

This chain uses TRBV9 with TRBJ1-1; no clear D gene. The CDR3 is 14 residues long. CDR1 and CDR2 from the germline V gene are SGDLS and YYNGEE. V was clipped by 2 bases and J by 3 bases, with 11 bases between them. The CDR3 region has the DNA TGTGCCAGCAGCGTTAGATTGCGGGACACTGAAGCTTTCTTT. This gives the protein CASSVRLRDTEAFF.

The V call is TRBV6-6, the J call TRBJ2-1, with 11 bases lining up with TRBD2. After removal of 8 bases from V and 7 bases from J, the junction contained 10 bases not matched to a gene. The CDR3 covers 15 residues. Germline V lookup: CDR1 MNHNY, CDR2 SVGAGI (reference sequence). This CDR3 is CASSWGLAERNEQFF. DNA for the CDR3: TGTGCCAGCTCCTGGGGACTAGCGGAAAGAAATGAGCAGTTCTTC.

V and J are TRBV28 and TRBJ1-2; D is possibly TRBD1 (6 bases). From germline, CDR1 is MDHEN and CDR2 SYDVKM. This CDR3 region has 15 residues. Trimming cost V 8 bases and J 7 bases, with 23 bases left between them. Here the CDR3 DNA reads TGTGCCAGCGGGTCTCGGGACAAGTCGACCTCTGGCTACACCTTC. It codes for CASGSRDKSTSGYTF.

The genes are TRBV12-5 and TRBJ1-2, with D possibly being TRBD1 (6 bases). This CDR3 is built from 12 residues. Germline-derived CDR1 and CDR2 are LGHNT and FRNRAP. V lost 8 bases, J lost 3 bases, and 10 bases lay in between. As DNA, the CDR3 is TGTGCTAGTTCTGAGGGGGACTATGGCTACACCTTC. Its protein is CASSEGDYGYTF.

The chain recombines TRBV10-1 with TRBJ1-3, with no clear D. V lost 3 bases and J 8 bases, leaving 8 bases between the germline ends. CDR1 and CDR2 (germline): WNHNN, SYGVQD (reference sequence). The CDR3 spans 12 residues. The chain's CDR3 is CASSDNRDTIYF. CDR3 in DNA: TGCGCCAGCAGTGATAACCGGGACACCATATATTTT.

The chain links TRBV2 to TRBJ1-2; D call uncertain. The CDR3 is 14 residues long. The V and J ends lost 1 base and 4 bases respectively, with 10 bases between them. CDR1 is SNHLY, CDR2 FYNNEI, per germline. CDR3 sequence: CASSEGGSVYGYTF. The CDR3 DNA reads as TGTGCCAGCAGTGAAGGCGGGAGTGTCTATGGCTACACCTTC.

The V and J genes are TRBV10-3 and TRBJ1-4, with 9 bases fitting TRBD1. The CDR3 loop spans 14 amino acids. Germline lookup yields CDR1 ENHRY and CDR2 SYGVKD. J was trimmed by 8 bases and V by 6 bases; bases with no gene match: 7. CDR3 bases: TGTGCCATCAGCGAGGGACAGGGAAAAGAAAAACTGTTTTTT. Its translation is CAISEGQGKEKLFF.

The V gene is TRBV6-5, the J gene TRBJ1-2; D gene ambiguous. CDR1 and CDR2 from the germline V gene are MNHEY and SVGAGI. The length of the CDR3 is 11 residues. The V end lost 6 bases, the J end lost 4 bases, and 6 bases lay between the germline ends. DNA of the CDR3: TGTGCCAGCAGCAAGAGCTATGGCTACACCTTC. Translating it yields CASSKSYGYTF.

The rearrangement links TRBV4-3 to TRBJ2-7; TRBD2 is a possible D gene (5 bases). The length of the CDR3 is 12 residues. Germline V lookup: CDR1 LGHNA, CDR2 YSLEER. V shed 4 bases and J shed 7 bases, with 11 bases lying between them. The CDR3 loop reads CASSPNGGEQYF. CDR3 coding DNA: TGCGCCAGCAGCCCTAATGGCGGGGAGCAGTACTTC.

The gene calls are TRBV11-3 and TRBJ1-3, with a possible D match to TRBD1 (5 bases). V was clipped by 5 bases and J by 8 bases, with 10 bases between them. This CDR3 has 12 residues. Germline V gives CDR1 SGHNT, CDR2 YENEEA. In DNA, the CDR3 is TGTGCCAGCAGCCGGGACTTCTACACCATATATTTT. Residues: CASSRDFYTIYF.

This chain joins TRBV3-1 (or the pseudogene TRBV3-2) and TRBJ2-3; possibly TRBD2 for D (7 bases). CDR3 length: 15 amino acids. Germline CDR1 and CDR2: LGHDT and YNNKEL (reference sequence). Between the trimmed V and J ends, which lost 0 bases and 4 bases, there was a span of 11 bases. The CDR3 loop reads CASSQEGGPADTQYF. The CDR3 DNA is TGTGCCAGCAGCCAAGAGGGGGGGCCGGCAGATACGCAGTATTTT.